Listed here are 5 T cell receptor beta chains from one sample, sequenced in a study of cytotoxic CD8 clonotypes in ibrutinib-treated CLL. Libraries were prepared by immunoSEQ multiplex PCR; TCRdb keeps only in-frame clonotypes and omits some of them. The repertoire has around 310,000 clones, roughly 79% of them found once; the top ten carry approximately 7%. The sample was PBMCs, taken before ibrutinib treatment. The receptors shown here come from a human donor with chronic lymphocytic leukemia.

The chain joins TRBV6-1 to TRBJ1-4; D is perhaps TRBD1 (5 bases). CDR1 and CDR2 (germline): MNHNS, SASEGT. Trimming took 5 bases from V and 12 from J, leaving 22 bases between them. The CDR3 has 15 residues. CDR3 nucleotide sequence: TGTGCCAGCAGTATTGGGCCGGGGCAGACCGTCGAACTGTTTTTT. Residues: CASSIGPGQTVELFF.

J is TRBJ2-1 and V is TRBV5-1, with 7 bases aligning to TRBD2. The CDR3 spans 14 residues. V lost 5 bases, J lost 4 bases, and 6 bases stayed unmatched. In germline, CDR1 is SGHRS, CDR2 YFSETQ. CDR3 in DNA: TGCGCCAGCAGGCTAGCGGAGGGGTACAATGAGCAGTTCTTC. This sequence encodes CASRLAEGYNEQFF.

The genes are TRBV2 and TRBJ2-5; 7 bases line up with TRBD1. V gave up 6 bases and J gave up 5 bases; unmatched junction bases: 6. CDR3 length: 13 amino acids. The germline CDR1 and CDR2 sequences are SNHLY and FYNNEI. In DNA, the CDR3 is TGTGCCAGCAGGGACAGGTTTTCGGAGACCCAGTACTTC. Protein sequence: CASRDRFSETQYF.

CDR3 protein: CASSLVQGDGSSYEQYF. Written as DNA, the CDR3 is TGCGCCAGCAGCTTGGTCCAGGGGGATGGGAGCTCCTACGAGCAGTACTTC. The V gene is TRBV5-1, the J gene TRBJ2-7; 7 bases match TRBD1. Germline V gene sequence: CDR1 SGHRS, CDR2 YFSETQ. V lost 0 bases and J lost 0; bases outside the gene matches: 9. The CDR3 has 17 residues.

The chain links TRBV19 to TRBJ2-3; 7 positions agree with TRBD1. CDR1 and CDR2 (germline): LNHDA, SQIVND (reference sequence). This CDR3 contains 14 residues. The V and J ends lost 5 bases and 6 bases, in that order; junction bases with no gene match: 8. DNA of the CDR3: TGTGCCAGTAGTCGACAGGGTAGGCCGGATACGCAGTATTTT. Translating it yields CASSRQGRPDTQYF.